A selection of T cell receptor beta chains follows, all from one sample in a study of technical replicates of blood from four donors. TCRdb's copy holds only in-frame clones and misses some; the assay was immunoSEQ multiplex PCR. The sample lists about 74,000 clones, more than 90% occurring once. Input material: T cells isolated from PBMCs. Every receptor here comes from a human donor in good health. CDR3s leave out the opening cysteine and the closing phenylalanine or tryptophan. Fields, in order: V gene, J gene, clone size, CDR3 protein. Clone size is shown for a subset of rows, as once, few, many or a class of expanded clone.

>TRBV6-5|TRBJ1-5|-
ASSYSQWFQPQH
>TRBV6-1|TRBJ2-4|-
ASSEGQVKNIQY
>TRBV6-1|TRBJ2-7|-
ATRPAGYYEQY
>TRBV6-5|TRBJ1-1|-
ASSSFREAF
>TRBV11-2|TRBJ1-1|-
ASSLDPGQGYR
>TRBV7-2|TRBJ2-2|-
ASSFAGTGFGGELF
>TRBV29-1|TRBJ2-7|-
SVVGRDIEQY
>TRBV9|TRBJ2-7|-
ASSVGGSTYEQY
>TRBV29-1|TRBJ2-1|-
SAEPGTSIGNEQF
>TRBV16|TRBJ2-1|-
ASSLTSGGNEQF
>TRBV30|TRBJ2-2|-
AWSPGVTGELF
>TRBV19|TRBJ2-6|-
ASSTGTSGYSGANVLT
>TRBV10-3|TRBJ2-3|-
AISATSGGTDTQY
>TRBV11-3|TRBJ2-2|once
ASSLSGQNTGELF
>TRBV9|TRBJ1-1|-
ASSVGVGQGYRAEAF
>TRBV6-5|TRBJ2-7|-
ASGTGGFDEQY
>TRBV28|TRBJ1-2|once
ATNAGPPTGASYT
>TRBV6-1|TRBJ2-1|-
ASKVASNNEQF
>TRBV29-1|TRBJ1-1|-
SVVRGWSTEAF
>TRBV5-1|TRBJ2-3|once
ASASPVTGTDTQY
>TRBV2|TRBJ2-1|-
ARRPGEQF
>TRBV2|TRBJ1-1|-
ASSVRSEAF
>TRBV19|TRBJ2-1|once
ASAGNSYNEQF
>TRBV7-3|TRBJ2-2|-
ASSAGITNTGELF
>TRBV6-1|TRBJ2-7|-
ASSEMRVPSSYEQY
>TRBV30|TRBJ1-3|-
AWGHSGNTIY
>TRBV4-3|TRBJ1-2|-
ASSQDKGDNYGYT
>TRBV5-1|TRBJ2-1|-
ASSLTGDEQF
>TRBV15|TRBJ2-2|-
ATSRDRTSGRALGTGELF
>TRBV5-6|TRBJ2-1|-
ASSSRKSGPINEQF
>TRBV6-1|TRBJ2-3|-
ASSEAGGTDTQY
>TRBV2|TRBJ2-7|once
ASSEGSGGTYEQY
>TRBV29-1|TRBJ2-7|-
SVEGREGAYEQY
>TRBV10-1|TRBJ2-7|-
ASSEQAPLHEQY
>TRBV11-3|TRBJ1-1|-
ASIDQPGQHMNTEAF
>TRBV27|TRBJ2-7|-
ASSRMGASLREQY
>TRBV7-2|TRBJ2-1|-
ASSRSTTGYNEQF
>TRBV10-3|TRBJ2-6|-
AISPGQGSSGANVLT
>TRBV6-1|TRBJ2-7|-
ASSEALGAVYEQY
>TRBV10-2|TRBJ1-1|-
ASTGTGETEAF
>TRBV2|TRBJ1-5|-
ATTPGQGYQPQH
>TRBV6-1|TRBJ2-7|-
ASSGYRDYEQY
>TRBV19|TRBJ1-1|-
ASSILGTGGAF
>TRBV9|TRBJ1-5|-
ASSVGSGINQPQH
>TRBV10-1|TRBJ2-1|-
ASSAAGPSFSYNEQF
>TRBV20-1|TRBJ1-4|-
SARRQEKLF